This entry describes one T cell receptor beta chain. Its antigen is undetermined. The germline V gene encodes CDR1 SEHNR and CDR2 FQNEAQ (reference sequence). Between the trimmed V and J ends, which lost 1 base and 2 bases, there was a span of 9 bases. The CDR3 totals 14 residues. The PCR used 60 Vbeta and 13 Jbeta primers. Authors' data handling: It was a later analysis that counted some 80 million unique TCR beta chains, of which about 10 million were shared. Libraries were prepared by immunoSEQ multiplex PCR; TCRdb keeps only in-frame clonotypes and omits some of them. Clone size and V and J calls were adopted from that table, with D and trimming inferred from the DNA. The repertoire has 130,000 or so clones, around three quarters of them found once; the top ten carry roughly 5%. This sample stems from a study of cytomegalovirus exposure and HLA in healthy donors. Overall study results and limits: Several of the most significant clusters appeared, in a later analysis, to be linked to common viral pathogens. The study flagged some 170 TCR beta chains as cytomegalovirus-associated. Because they were indistinguishable, some V segments, including TRBV6-2 and TRBV6-3, were excluded.

This rearrangement joins TRBV7-9 to TRBJ2-7; weak D call: TRBD1 (5 bases). Sequenced material: PBMCs. This clonotype was sampled from a man aged 30-40 years in good health and CMV-seronegative. DNA for the CDR3: TGTGCCAGCAGCTTAGTTGACAGCACCTACGAGCAGTACTTC. Protein: CASSLVDSTYEQYF.